The 19 T cell receptor beta chains below come from one sample, sequenced in a study of regulatory T cells in long-lasting Graves disease. In building TCR beta libraries, iRepertoire HTBI primers were used together with Arm-PCR of CDR3 regions. Each CDR3 protein gets one entry after TCRdb re-called the multiplex PCR reads with MiXCR. The sample contains some 350,000 distinct CDR3 sequences, 16% of which appear only once. Regarding time point: newly diagnosed GD, antithyroid drugs for less than 3 months. Making the TCR library involved RNA that had been extracted from PBMCs. The data also belong to a second study, concerning T cells in Graves' hyperthyroidism and ophthalmopathy.

The material was peripheral blood mononuclear cells (PBMCs), obtained at new diagnosis, from a patient treated with antithyroid drugs. These receptor sequences come from a woman younger than 30 with Graves disease.

This clonotype was picked up a small number of times. The rearrangement uses TRBV6-2 or TRBV6-3 and TRBJ2-4; TRBD2 might be the D (5 bases). V lost 5 bases and J lost 8, with 13 bases in between. This CDR3 has 13 amino acids. Germline V gene data show CDR1 as MNHEY and CDR2 as SVGEGT. The CDR3 DNA reads as TGTGCCAGCAGTCCTTTAGGGAGTGACATTCAGTACTTC. Protein product: CASSPLGSDIQYF.

This clonotype occurred many times. The chain uses TRBV18 and TRBJ2-1; D perhaps matches TRBD1 (5 bases). This CDR3 region has 16 residues. The V end lost 5 bases, the J end lost 0 bases, and 14 bases lay between the germline ends. From germline, CDR1 is KGHSH and CDR2 LQKENI. The CDR3 nucleotides are TGTGCCAGCTCAGTAACAGGTTCCAGCTCCTACAATGAGCAGTTCTTC. Protein sequence: CASSVTGSSSYNEQFF.

Ten or more counts support this clonotype. At one end, the junction sequence differs from germline, possibly due to a read error. The chain is built from TRBV7-7 and TRBJ2-5; perhaps TRBD2 as D (5 bases). The V gene's germline CDR1 is SSHAT and CDR2 FNYEAQ (reference sequence). This CDR3 is built from 15 residues. The CDR3 region is CASSLGSGVGETQYF. The CDR3 bases are TGTGCTAGCAGCTTAGGGTCCGGGGTTGGAGAGACCCAGTACTTC.

There are many counts of this clonotype. The chain employs TRBV2 and TRBJ2-1; a possible D gene is TRBD2 (7 bases). The length of the CDR3 is 16 residues. The ends were cut back, 3 bases at V and 6 bases at J, with 18 bases in the middle. Germline-derived CDR1 and CDR2 are SNHLY and FYNNEI. CDR3 loop: CASSEAPAGAGNEQFF. As DNA, the CDR3 is TGTGCCAGCAGTGAGGCCCCCGCGGGGGCGGGCAATGAGCAGTTCTTC.

This clonotype was seen repeatedly, ten times or more. The chain joins TRBV2 to TRBJ1-5; D perhaps matches TRBD1 (6 bases). The CDR3 totals 15 residues. The V end was cut by 6 bases, the J end by 0 bases, with 12 bases between. The germline CDR1 and CDR2 sequences are SNHLY and FYNNEI. CDR3 sequence (DNA): TGTGCCAGCAGCATAGGGGGAAATAGCAATCAGCCCCAGCATTTT. As protein: CASSIGGNSNQPQHF.

Ten or more counts support this clonotype. This chain joins TRBV30 and TRBJ2-1, with 8 bases identical to TRBD2. This CDR3 contains 15 residues. With V trimmed by 0 bases and J by 5 bases, 6 bases remained unmatched. Germline-derived CDR1 and CDR2 are GTSNPN and SVGIG (reference sequence). Here the CDR3 reads CAWSVQLAENNEQFF. CDR3 nucleotides: TGTGCCTGGAGTGTACAACTAGCGGAGAACAATGAGCAGTTCTTC. The full variable domain, rest sourced from reference TRBV30 and TRBJ2-1, is SQTIHQWPATLVQPVGSPLSLECTVEGTSNPNLYWYRQAAGRGLQLLFYSVGIGQISSEVPQNLSASRPQDRQFILSSKKLLLSDSGFYLCAWSVQLAENNEQFFGPGTRLTVL.

On this clonotype itself: A much larger clone differs from this one at a single base, so this may be a read error. It is likely a read error, because the conserved phenylalanine at the end of the CDR3 is missing. This rearrangement joins TRBV12-3 or TRBV12-4 to TRBJ1-1; D perhaps matches TRBD1 (5 bases). This CDR3 spans 13 amino acids. The germline V and J ends were trimmed by 3 bases and 4 bases, with 9 bases remaining between them. The CDR3 bases are TGTGCCAGCAGTTTTGTGGGGACCACTGAAGCTTTCCTT. Translated: CASSFVGTTEAFL.

This clonotype occurred many times. The chain has TRBV20-1 and TRBJ2-3; D ambiguous. Germline values: CDR1 DFQATT, CDR2 SNEGSKA (reference sequence). This CDR3 region has 14 residues. Trimming pared 0 bases from V and 2 bases from J, leaving 9 bases between. The CDR3 DNA sequence: TGCAGTGCTAGAGATCAAGGGTACACAGATACGCAGTATTTT. Translation gives CSARDQGYTDTQYF.

Many counts were recorded for this clonotype. The junction and the germline gene differ at one end; a read error may be behind it. In nucleotides, the CDR3 is TGTGCTAGCAGCGCGGACAGGGGAGATACGCAGTATTTT. Protein sequence: CASSADRGDTQYF. The V gene is TRBV7-7, the J gene TRBJ2-3; 9 bases match TRBD1. Germline CDR1 and CDR2: SSHAT and FNYEAQ (reference sequence). The CDR3 has 13 residues.

The rearrangement joins TRBV6-1 to TRBJ2-5, with TRBD1 matching 9 bases. Per germline, CDR1 MNHNS and CDR2 SASEGT. The length of the CDR3 is 14 residues. V shed 7 bases, J shed 5 bases, and the junction held 8 bases outside the gene matches. The CDR3 nucleotides read TGTGCCAGCACCTTTACGGGGACAGGGGAGACCCAGTACTTC. Amino acid sequence: CASTFTGTGETQYF.

As for this clonotype: This may stem from a read error, because a much larger clone lies one nucleotide away. This sequence joins TRBV5-1 and TRBJ1-1; D may be TRBD1 (5 bases). V was cut by 2 bases and J by 1 base, with 15 bases left in between. The length of the CDR3 is 16 residues. The germline CDR1 and CDR2 sequences are SGHRS and YFSETQ. Written as DNA, the CDR3 is TGCGCCAGCAGCTTCAAAACCGGGGCTGGGAACACTGAAGCTTTCTTT. It codes for CASSFKTGAGNTEAFF.

This sequence joins TRBV20-1 and TRBJ2-7; 9 bases match TRBD2. The CDR3 totals 14 residues. Losses at the gene ends were 3 bases for V and 6 bases for J; bases not matched to a gene: 9. Germline V lookup: CDR1 DFQATT, CDR2 SNEGSKA (reference sequence). CDR3: CSASSSGRRGEQYF. CDR3 DNA: TGCAGTGCTAGCAGTAGCGGGAGAAGGGGCGAGCAGTACTTC.

This clonotype was counted only a few times. The chain employs TRBV5-5 and TRBJ1-5; D is unclear. Germline CDR1 reads SGHKS; CDR2 reads YYEKEE (reference sequence). There are 15 residues in the CDR3. Trimming removed 4 bases from V and 4 bases from J, with 15 bases in between. The CDR3 nucleotides are TGTGCCAGCAGCCACCGGACGGGAAAAAATCAGCCCCAGCATTTT. This sequence encodes CASSHRTGKNQPQHF.

There are many counts of this clonotype. This rearrangement joins TRBV4-1 to TRBJ1-1, with 8 positions matching TRBD1. The V gene's germline CDR1 is MGHRA and CDR2 YSYEKL. The CDR3 covers 16 residues. The V and J ends lost 4 bases and 1 base, in that order; junction bases with no gene match: 8. In nucleotides, the CDR3 is TGCGCCAGCAGCCGTGCCTCCGGGACAGGGAACACTGAAGCTTTCTTT. Its protein product is CASSRASGTGNTEAFF.

In this sample, this clonotype turned up many times. The chain has TRBV7-8 and TRBJ2-5, with 11 bases fitting TRBD2. Unmatched junction bases numbered 5, after V lost 8 bases and J lost 3 bases. Germline V lookup: CDR1 SGHVS, CDR2 FQNEAQ. The CDR3 loop spans 14 amino acids. CDR3 in DNA: TGTGCCAGCCGGACTAGCGGGCTCAAAGAGACCCAGTACTTC. It specifies CASRTSGLKETQYF.

This rearrangement joins TRBV5-1 to TRBJ1-5; D gene ambiguous. Germline V lookup: CDR1 SGHRS, CDR2 YFSETQ. The V end lost 0 bases, the J end lost 3 bases, and 7 bases lay between the germline ends. There are 14 residues in the CDR3. Written as DNA, the CDR3 is TGCGCCAGCAGCTTGGACACCAACAATCAGCCCCAGCATTTT. It codes for CASSLDTNNQPQHF.

In its sample, this clonotype was seen many times. The rearrangement joins TRBV5-1 to TRBJ2-1, with a weak D call TRBD2 (5 bases). Germline loops: CDR1 SGHRS, CDR2 YFSETQ. There are 15 residues in the CDR3. The V gene lost 0 bases and the J gene lost 10 bases, with 17 bases spanning the gap. CDR3 nucleotides: TGCGCCAGCAGCTTGGACGGTTTTCAACCGGGAGAGCAGTTCTTC. Translated: CASSLDGFQPGEQFF.

The chain combines TRBV14 with TRBJ2-7; D possibly corresponds to TRBD1 (6 bases). The CDR3 is 14 amino acids. The germline CDR1 and CDR2 sequences are SGHDN and FVKESK. The V end was cut by 2 bases, the J end by 2 bases, with 10 bases between. The CDR3 spells CASSQNRDPYEQYF. The CDR3 nucleotides read TGTGCCAGCAGCCAAAACAGGGACCCCTACGAGCAGTACTTC. The full variable domain, rest sourced from reference TRBV14 and TRBJ2-7, is EAGVTQFPSHSVIEKGQTVTLRCDPISGHDNLYWYRRVMGKEIKFLLHFVKESKQDESGMPNNRFLAERTGGTYSTLKVQPAELEDSGVYFCASSQNRDPYEQYFGPGTRLTVT.

The V gene is TRBV20-1, the J gene TRBJ1-5; D might be TRBD1 (6 bases). Germline V gene lookup returns CDR1 DFQATT and CDR2 SNEGSKA (reference sequence). The CDR3 covers 19 residues. The V end was cut by 0 bases, the J end by 5 bases, with 26 bases between. The chain's CDR3 is CSARDPSGTSGIGYQPQHF. CDR3 bases: TGCAGTGCTAGAGATCCATCCGGGACATCGGGTATCGGATATCAGCCCCAGCATTTT.